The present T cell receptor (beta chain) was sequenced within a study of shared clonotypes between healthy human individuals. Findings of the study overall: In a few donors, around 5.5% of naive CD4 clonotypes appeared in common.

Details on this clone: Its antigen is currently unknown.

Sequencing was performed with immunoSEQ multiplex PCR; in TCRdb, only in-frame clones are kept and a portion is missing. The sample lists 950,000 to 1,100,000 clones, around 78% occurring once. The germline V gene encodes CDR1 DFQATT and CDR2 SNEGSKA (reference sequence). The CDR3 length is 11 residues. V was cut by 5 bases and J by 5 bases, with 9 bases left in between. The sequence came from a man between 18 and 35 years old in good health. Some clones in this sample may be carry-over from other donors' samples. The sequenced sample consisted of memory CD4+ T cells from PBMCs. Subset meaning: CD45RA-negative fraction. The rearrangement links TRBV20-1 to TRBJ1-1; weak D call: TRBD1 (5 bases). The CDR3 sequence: CSAHWGTEAFF. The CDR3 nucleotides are TGCAGTGCTCACTGGGGGACTGAAGCTTTCTTT.